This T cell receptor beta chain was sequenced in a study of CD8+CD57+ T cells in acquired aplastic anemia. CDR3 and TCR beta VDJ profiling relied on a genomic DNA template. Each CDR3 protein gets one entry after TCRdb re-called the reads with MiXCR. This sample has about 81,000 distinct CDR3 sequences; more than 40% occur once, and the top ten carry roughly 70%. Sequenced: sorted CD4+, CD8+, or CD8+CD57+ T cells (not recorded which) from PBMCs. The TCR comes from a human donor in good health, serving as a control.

The CDR3 nucleotides are TGTGCCAGCAGGCGAACAGGGGACAGCTATGGCTACACCTTC. Protein product: CASRRTGDSYGYTF. The chain is built from TRBV25-1 and TRBJ1-2; 7 bases fit TRBD1. This CDR3 spans 14 amino acids. CDR1 and CDR2 (germline): MGHDK, SYGVNS. V shed 6 bases, J shed 4 bases, and the junction held 8 bases outside the gene matches.